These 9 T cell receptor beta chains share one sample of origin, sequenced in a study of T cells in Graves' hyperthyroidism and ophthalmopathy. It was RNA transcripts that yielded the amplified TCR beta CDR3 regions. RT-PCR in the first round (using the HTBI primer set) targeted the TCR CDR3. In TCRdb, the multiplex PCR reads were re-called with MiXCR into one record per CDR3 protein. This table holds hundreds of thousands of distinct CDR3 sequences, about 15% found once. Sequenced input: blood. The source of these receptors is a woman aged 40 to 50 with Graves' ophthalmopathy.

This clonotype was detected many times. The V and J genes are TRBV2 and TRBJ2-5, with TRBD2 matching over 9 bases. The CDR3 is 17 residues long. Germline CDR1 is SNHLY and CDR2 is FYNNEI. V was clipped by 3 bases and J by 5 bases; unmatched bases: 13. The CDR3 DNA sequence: TGTGCCAGCAGTGATGAGGAGGCGGGAGGGCCCTCGGAGACCCAGTACTTC. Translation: CASSDEEAGGPSETQYF.

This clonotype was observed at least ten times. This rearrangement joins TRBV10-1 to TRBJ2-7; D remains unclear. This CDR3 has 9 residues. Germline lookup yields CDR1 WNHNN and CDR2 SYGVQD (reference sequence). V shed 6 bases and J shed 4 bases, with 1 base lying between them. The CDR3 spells CASRYEQYF. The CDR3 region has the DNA TGCGCCAGCAGATACGAGCAGTACTTC.

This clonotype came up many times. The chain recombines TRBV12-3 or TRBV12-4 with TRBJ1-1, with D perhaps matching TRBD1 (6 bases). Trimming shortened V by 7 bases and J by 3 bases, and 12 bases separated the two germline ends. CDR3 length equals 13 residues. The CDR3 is CASTYREDTEAFF. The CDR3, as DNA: TGTGCCAGCACTTACAGGGAGGACACTGAAGCTTTCTTT.

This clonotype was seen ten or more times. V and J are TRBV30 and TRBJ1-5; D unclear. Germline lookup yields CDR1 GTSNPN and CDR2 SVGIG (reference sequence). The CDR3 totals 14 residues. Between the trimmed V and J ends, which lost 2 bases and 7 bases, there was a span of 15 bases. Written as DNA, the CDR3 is TGTGCCTGGAGTTTCGGAAACCAAGGGCAGCCCCAGCATTTT. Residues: CAWSFGNQGQPQHF.

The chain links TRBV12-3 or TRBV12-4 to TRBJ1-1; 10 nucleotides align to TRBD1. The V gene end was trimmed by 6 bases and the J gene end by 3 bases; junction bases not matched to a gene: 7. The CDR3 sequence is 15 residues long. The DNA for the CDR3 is TGTGCCAGCAGATACCGGACAGGGGGGGACACTGAAGCTTTCTTT. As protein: CASRYRTGGDTEAFF.

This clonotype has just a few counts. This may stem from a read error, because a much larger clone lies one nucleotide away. DNA of the CDR3: TGTGCCAACAGTCCTATACCCGGACTGAATGGCTACACCTTC. Protein product: CANSPIPGLNGYTF. The chain links TRBV27 to TRBJ1-2; D is undetermined. The CDR3 has 14 amino acids. Germline CDR1 reads MNHEY; CDR2 reads SMNVEV (reference sequence).

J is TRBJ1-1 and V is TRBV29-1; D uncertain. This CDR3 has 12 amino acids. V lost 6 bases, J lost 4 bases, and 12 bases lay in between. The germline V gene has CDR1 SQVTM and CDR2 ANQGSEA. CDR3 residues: CSVARSSTEAFF. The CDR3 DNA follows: TGCAGCGTCGCCAGGAGCAGCACTGAAGCTTTCTTT.

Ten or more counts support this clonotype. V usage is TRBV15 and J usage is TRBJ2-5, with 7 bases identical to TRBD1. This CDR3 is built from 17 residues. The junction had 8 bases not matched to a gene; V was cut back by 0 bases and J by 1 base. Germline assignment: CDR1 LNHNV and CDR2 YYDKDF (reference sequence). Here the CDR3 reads CATSRDRLQGSQETQYF. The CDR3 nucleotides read TGTGCCACCAGCAGAGATCGGTTACAGGGGTCCCAAGAGACCCAGTACTTC.

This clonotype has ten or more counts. The CDR3 DNA is TGTGCCAGTAGTCCCTATGGTAAGGTCTTAGGTGAGCAGTACTTC. Residues: CASSPYGKVLGEQYF. The rearrangement links TRBV19 to TRBJ2-7; D is ambiguous. This CDR3 region has 15 residues. Germline loops: CDR1 LNHDA, CDR2 SQIVND (reference sequence). V was pared by 5 bases and J by 7 bases, with 21 bases between.